A selection of T cell receptor beta chains follows, all from one sample in a study of control samples from healthy donors and cancer patients. Generated by immunoSEQ multiplex PCR, the TCRdb table keeps only in-frame clones and is missing some. The sample holds around 110,000 clones, roughly 91% seen once. The sample taken for sequencing was blood. The receptors here all came from a woman in her 70s in good health. Each CDR3 is given with its conserved first and last residue. The D gene is left open where the match is weak. Only part of the rows carry a size: once, few, many, or a class if the clone is expanded.

j_gene	v_gene	d_gene	abundance	CDR3aa	CDR3nt
TRBJ1-4	TRBV19	TRBD1	.	CATQRGVQGANEKLFF	TGTGCCACCCAGAGGGGGGTGCAGGGGGCGAATGAAAAACTGTTTTTT
TRBJ2-5	TRBV9	TRBD2	.	CASSVALAGQETQYF	TGTGCCAGCAGCGTGGCACTAGCGGGGCAAGAGACCCAGTACTTC
TRBJ1-5	TRBV7-2	.	.	CASTREQGGGQPQHF	TGTGCCAGCACCAGAGAGCAGGGTGGAGGCCAGCCCCAGCATTTT
TRBJ2-6	TRBV6-1	TRBD1	.	CASSGRQGSPGANVLTF	TGTGCCAGCAGTGGACGACAGGGTTCCCCTGGGGCCAACGTCCTGACTTTC
TRBJ1-6	TRBV19	.	.	CASRQGPDSPLHF	TGTGCCAGTAGACAGGGCCCTGATTCACCCCTCCACTTT
TRBJ1-2	TRBV4-3	.	.	CASSQDLSGVYGYTF	TGCGCCAGCAGCCAAGATTTGTCAGGGGTCTATGGCTACACCTTC
TRBJ2-4	TRBV7-9	.	.	CASSLAWDEYGIQYF	TGTGCCAGCAGCTTAGCGTGGGATGAATACGGCATTCAGTACTTC
TRBJ2-7	TRBV4-1	.	.	CASSQDKLWEQYF	TGCGCCAGCAGCCAAGATAAGTTGTGGGAGCAGTACTTC
TRBJ1-2	TRBV19	.	few	CASGSTDYGYTF	TGTGCCAGTGGATCTACCGACTATGGCTACACCTTC
TRBJ1-1	TRBV7-6	TRBD1	.	CASSLGRGLAFF	TGTGCCAGCAGCTTGGGCAGGGGGCTAGCTTTCTTT
TRBJ1-4	TRBV20-1	.	.	CSASSRYTHEKLFF	TGCAGTGCTAGTAGTCGATATACTCATGAAAAACTGTTTTTT
TRBJ1-1	TRBV7-9	.	.	CALREGNTEAFF	TGTGCCCTCAGGGAGGGGAACACTGAAGCTTTCTTT
TRBJ1-4	TRBV11-2	.	.	CASSRQPNEKLFF	TGTGCCAGCAGCCGACAGCCTAATGAAAAACTGTTTTTT
TRBJ2-7	TRBV19	.	.	CASSPRWGSPSYEQYF	TGTGCCAGCTCTCCTAGGTGGGGCAGCCCCTCCTACGAGCAGTACTTC
TRBJ2-3	TRBV15	.	.	CATTPVRERTDTQYF	TGTGCCACCACTCCGGTGAGGGAACGCACAGATACGCAGTATTTT
TRBJ1-6	TRBV6-1	.	.	CASSEGGNSPLHF	TGTGCCAGCAGTGAAGGAGGGAATTCACCCCTCCACTTT
TRBJ2-1	TRBV2	.	few	CASSDGRAPGNEQFF	TGTGCCAGCAGTGACGGACGGGCCCCAGGAAATGAGCAGTTCTTC
TRBJ2-5	TRBV7-9	.	.	CASSLVGGQETQYF	TGTGCCAGCAGCTTAGTTGGGGGGCAAGAGACCCAGTACTTC
TRBJ2-5	TRBV6-5	.	.	CAILTGVQETQYF	TGTGCCATCCTGACAGGCGTCCAAGAGACCCAGTACTTC
TRBJ1-5	TRBV2	.	.	CASSETGQGYQPQHF	TGTGCCAGCAGTGAAACGGGCCAGGGGTACCAGCCCCAGCATTTT
TRBJ2-5	TRBV5-1	.	once	CASSLNGEETQYF	TGCGCCAGCAGCTTGAACGGGGAAGAGACCCAGTACTTC
TRBJ1-1	TRBV5-1	.	.	CASSLGPLSGDTEAFF	TGCGCCAGCAGCTTGGGGCCCCTGTCAGGGGACACTGAAGCTTTCTTT
TRBJ2-5	TRBV7-2	TRBD2	.	CASGGGGSETQYF	TGTGCCAGCGGCGGGGGAGGGAGCGAGACCCAGTACTTC
TRBJ1-2	TRBV5-4	.	.	CASSLKGFSYGYTF	TGTGCCAGCAGCTTGAAGGGTTTTAGCTATGGCTACACCTTC
TRBJ1-6	TRBV4-3	.	.	CASSPRGDHNSPLHF	TGCGCCAGCAGCCCGCGGGGCGATCATAATTCACCCCTCCACTTT
TRBJ1-2	TRBV11-3	.	.	CASSSTTGLNYTF	TGTGCCAGCAGCTCTACCACGGGACTCAACTACACCTTC
TRBJ2-2	TRBV29-1	TRBD1	.	CSVLQGTNTGELFF	TGCAGCGTCCTACAGGGGACGAACACCGGGGAGCTGTTTTTT
TRBJ1-2	TRBV27	TRBD1	.	CASSLTGGNYGYTF	TGTGCCAGCAGTTTGACAGGGGGTAACTATGGCTACACCTTC
TRBJ1-3	TRBV3-1/TRBV3-2	.	.	CASSQVLLTASSGNTIYF	TGTGCCAGCAGCCAAGTTCTGTTGACCGCATCCTCTGGAAACACCATATATTTT
TRBJ1-2	TRBV9	.	.	CASSASHHSLYGYTF	TGTGCCAGCAGCGCCTCACATCATTCTCTCTATGGCTACACCTTC
TRBJ2-5	TRBV5-5	TRBD2	.	CASSPGGLAPETQYF	TGTGCCAGCAGCCCCGGGGGACTAGCCCCCGAGACCCAGTACTTC
TRBJ1-5	TRBV19	TRBD1	.	CASTGTEVQPQHF	TGTGCCAGTACCGGGACAGAAGTGCAGCCCCAGCATTTT
TRBJ1-2	TRBV4-1	.	.	CASSQGDNYGYTF	TGCGCCAGCAGCCAAGGGGATAACTATGGCTACACCTTC
TRBJ1-5	TRBV18	.	once	CASSPGEGSSNQPQHF	TGTGCCAGCTCACCGGGGGAGGGATCGAGCAATCAGCCCCAGCATTTT
TRBJ1-2	TRBV29-1	.	.	CSVKSGVDYGYTF	TGCAGCGTTAAAAGCGGGGTAGACTATGGCTACACCTTC
TRBJ1-4	TRBV4-2	TRBD1	.	CASSQDPSAGGNEKLFF	TGTGCCAGCAGCCAAGATCCGAGCGCAGGGGGTAATGAAAAACTGTTTTTT
TRBJ2-3	TRBV5-1	.	.	CASSLYYGSGADTQYF	TGCGCCAGCAGCTTGTACTATGGTAGCGGCGCAGATACGCAGTATTTT
TRBJ1-1	TRBV10-1	TRBD1	.	CASSESGAGGNTEAFF	TGCGCCAGCAGTGAGTCGGGGGCAGGGGGGAACACTGAAGCTTTCTTT
TRBJ2-1	TRBV5-1	.	.	CASSPLQGGAEQFF	TGCGCCAGCAGCCCACTACAGGGAGGGGCTGAGCAGTTCTTC
TRBJ2-4	TRBV29-1	TRBD2	.	CSVQQLAGGIKNIQYF	TGCAGCGTGCAACAACTAGCGGGGGGGATCAAAAACATTCAGTACTTC
TRBJ2-5	TRBV19	.	.	CASSILGGEETQYF	TGTGCCAGTAGTATTCTTGGCGGGGAAGAGACCCAGTACTTC
TRBJ1-6	TRBV28	.	.	CASGVEFAAPLHF	TGTGCCAGCGGTGTGGAGTTTGCTGCACCCCTCCACTTT
TRBJ2-7	TRBV4-2	.	.	CASSQDQNAGATYEQYF	TGTGCCAGCAGCCAAGACCAAAATGCAGGGGCAACCTACGAGCAGTACTTC
TRBJ2-1	TRBV2	.	once	CASNFFSYNEQFF	TGTGCCAGCAATTTCTTCTCCTACAATGAGCAGTTCTTC
TRBJ1-2	TRBV7-2	.	.	CASSLAGDLGYTF	TGTGCCAGCAGCTTAGCAGGGGATCTTGGCTACACCTTC
TRBJ1-4	TRBV19	TRBD1	.	CASSPSGQTGKKLFF	TGTGCCAGTAGTCCCTCGGGACAGACCGGAAAAAAACTGTTTTTT
TRBJ1-1	TRBV19	.	.	CASSISHGSAFF	TGTGCCAGTAGTATATCGCACGGTAGTGCTTTCTTT
TRBJ2-5	TRBV2	TRBD1	.	CASTRDRGNGQTQYF	TGTGCCAGCACTCGCGACAGGGGGAACGGGCAGACCCAGTACTTC
TRBJ2-6	TRBV5-5	TRBD1	.	CASSLGHRGSLLSGANVLTF	TGTGCCAGCAGCTTGGGGCACAGGGGAAGCCTTCTCTCTGGGGCCAACGTCCTGACTTTC
TRBJ2-7	TRBV14	.	few	CASSQATGEQYF	TGTGCCAGCAGCCAAGCCACGGGGGAGCAGTACTTC
TRBJ2-4	TRBV21-1	.	.	CASSKSLATARKNIQYF	TGTGCCAGCAGCAAGAGTTTAGCTACAGCAAGAAAAAACATTCAGTACTTC